This T cell receptor beta chain was sequenced during a study of identical twins. Overall study results and limits: Abundant cord blood beta clonotypes carried fewer insertions; memory repertoires showed none. A cross-sectional statistical analysis, not follow-up of the same donors, supported the conclusions.

All donors were healthy, and all were Caucasian. TCRdb processed the 5' RACE reads anew with MiXCR; each CDR3 protein has one entry. The sample includes roughly 750,000 distinct CDR3 sequences, approximately 21% seen only once; the top ten take over 4%. This clonotype was seen a few times. Its antigen remains unidentified. The CDR3 loop spans 13 amino acids. Trimming took 6 bases from V and 2 from J; bases not matched to a gene: 4. Germline CDR1 WNHNN, CDR2 SYGVQD (reference sequence). This sample also belongs to another study, concerning T cells expressing NK-cell markers.

This receptor was taken from a woman aged 18-30 years in good health. The sequenced sample was PBMCs. The chain is built from TRBV10-1 and TRBJ2-7; the match to TRBD1 covers 7 bases. The CDR3 reads CASSNDRAYEQYF. CDR3 DNA sequence: TGCGCCAGCAGCAACGACAGGGCCTACGAGCAGTACTTC.